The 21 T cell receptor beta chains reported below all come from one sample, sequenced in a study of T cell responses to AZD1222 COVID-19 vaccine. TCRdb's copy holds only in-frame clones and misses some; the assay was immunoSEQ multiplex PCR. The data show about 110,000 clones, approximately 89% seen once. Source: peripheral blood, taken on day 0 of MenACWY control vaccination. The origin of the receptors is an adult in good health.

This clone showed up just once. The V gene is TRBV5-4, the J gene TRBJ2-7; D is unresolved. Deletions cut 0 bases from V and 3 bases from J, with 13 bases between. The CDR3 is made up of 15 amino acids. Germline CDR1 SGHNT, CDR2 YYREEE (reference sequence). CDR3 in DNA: TGTGCCAGCAGCTTGGTGGCTGGACCGGACTACGAGCAGTACTTC. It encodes CASSLVAGPDYEQYF.

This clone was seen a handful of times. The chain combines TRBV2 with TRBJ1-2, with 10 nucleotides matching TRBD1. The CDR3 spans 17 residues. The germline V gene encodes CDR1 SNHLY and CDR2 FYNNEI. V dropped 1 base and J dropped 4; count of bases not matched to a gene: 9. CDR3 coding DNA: TGTGCCAGCAGTGAAGGGGGGACAGGGGACAACGTCTATGGCTACACCTTC. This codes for CASSEGGTGDNVYGYTF.

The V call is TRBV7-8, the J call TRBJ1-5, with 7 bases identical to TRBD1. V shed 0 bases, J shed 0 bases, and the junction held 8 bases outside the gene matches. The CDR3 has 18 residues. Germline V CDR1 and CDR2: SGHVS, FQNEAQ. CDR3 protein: CASSLAGRGAHSNQPQHF. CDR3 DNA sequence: TGTGCCAGCAGCTTAGCGGGCAGGGGGGCCCATAGCAATCAGCCCCAGCATTTT.

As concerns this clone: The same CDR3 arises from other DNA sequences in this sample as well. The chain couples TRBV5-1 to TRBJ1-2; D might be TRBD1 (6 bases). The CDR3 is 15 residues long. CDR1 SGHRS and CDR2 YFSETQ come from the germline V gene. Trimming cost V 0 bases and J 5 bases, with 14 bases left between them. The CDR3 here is CASSLAGGAGYGYTF. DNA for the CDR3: TGCGCCAGCAGCTTGGCCGGGGGGGCCGGGTATGGCTACACCTTC.

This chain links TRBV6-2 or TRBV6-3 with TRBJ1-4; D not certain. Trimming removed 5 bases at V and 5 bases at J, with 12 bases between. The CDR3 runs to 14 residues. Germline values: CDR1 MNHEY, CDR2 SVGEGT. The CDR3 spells CASSRSGFNEKLFF. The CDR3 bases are TGTGCCAGCAGTCGGTCCGGTTTCAATGAAAAACTGTTTTTT.

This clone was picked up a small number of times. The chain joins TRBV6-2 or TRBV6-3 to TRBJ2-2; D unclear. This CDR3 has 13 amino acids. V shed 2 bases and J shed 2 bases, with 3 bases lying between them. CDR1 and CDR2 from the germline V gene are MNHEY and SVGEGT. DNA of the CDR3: TGTGCCAGCAGTTACGACAACACCGGGGAGCTGTTTTTT. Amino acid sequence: CASSYDNTGELFF.

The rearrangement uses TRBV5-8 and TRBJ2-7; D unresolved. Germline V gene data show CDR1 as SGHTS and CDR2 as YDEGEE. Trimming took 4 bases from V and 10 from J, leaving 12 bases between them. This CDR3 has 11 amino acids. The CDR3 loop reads CASSPGPLQYF. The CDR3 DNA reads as TGTGCCAGCAGCCCTGGACCCCTCCAGTACTTC. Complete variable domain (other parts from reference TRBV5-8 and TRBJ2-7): EAGVTQSPTHLIKTRGQQATLRCSPISGHTSVYWYQQALGLGLQFLLWYDEGEERNRGNFPPRFSGRQFPNYSSELNVNALELEDSALYLCASSPGPLQYFGPGTRLTVT.

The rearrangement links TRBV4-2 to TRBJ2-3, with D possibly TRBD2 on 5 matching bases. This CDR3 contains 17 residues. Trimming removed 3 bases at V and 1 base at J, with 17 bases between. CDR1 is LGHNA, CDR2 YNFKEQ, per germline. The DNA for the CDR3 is TGTGCCAGCAGCCAGACTCTAGGGAGTAGCGGCACAGATACGCAGTATTTT. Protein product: CASSQTLGSSGTDTQYF.

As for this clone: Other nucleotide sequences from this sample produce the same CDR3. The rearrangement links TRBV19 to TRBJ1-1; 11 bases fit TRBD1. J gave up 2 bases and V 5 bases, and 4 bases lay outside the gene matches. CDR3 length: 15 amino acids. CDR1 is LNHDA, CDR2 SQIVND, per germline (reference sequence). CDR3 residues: CASSPWTGGNTEAFF. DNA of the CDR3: TGTGCCAGTAGTCCCTGGACAGGGGGCAACACTGAAGCTTTCTTT.

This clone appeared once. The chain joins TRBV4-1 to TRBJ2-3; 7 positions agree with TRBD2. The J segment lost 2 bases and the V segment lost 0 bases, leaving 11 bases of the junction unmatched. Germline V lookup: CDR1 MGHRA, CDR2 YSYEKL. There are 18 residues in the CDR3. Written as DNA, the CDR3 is TGCGCCAGCAGCCAAGAGAACGGGGGGATTGGAAACACAGATACGCAGTATTTT. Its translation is CASSQENGGIGNTDTQYF.

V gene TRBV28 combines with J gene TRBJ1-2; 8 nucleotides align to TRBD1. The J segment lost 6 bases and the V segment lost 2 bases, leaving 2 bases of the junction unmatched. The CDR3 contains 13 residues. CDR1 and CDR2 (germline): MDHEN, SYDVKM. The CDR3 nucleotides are TGTGCCAGCAGTTTAGTACAGGGGGATGGCTACACCTTC. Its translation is CASSLVQGDGYTF.

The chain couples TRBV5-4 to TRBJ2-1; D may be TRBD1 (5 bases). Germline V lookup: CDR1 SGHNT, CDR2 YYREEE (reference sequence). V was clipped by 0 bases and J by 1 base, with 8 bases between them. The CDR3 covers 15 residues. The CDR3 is CASSLASGSYNEQFF. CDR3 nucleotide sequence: TGTGCCAGCAGCTTGGCCTCAGGGTCCTACAATGAGCAGTTCTTC. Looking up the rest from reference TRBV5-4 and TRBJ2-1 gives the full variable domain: ETGVTQSPTHLIKTRGQQVTLRCSSQSGHNTVSWYQQALGQGPQFIFQYYREEENGRGNFPPRFSGLQFPNYSSELNVNALELDDSALYLCASSLASGSYNEQFFGPGTRLTVL.

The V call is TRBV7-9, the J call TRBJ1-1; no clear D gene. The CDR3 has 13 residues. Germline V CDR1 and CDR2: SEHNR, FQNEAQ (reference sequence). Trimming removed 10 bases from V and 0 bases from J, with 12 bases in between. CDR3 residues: CATHLSLNTEAFF. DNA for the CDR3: TGTGCCACCCATTTATCACTGAACACTGAAGCTTTCTTT.

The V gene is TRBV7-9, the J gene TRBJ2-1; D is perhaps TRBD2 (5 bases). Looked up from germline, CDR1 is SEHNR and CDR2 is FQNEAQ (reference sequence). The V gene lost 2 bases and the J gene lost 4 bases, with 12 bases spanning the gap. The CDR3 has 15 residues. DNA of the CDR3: TGTGCCAGCAGCTTAATGGTAGCGCAGTACAATGAGCAGTTCTTC. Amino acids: CASSLMVAQYNEQFF.

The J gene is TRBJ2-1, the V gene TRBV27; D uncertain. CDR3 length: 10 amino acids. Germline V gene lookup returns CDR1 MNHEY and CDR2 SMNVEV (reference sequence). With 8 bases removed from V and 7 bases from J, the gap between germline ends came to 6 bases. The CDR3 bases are TGTGCCAGCGGGTGGAATGAGCAGTTCTTC. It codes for CASGWNEQFF.

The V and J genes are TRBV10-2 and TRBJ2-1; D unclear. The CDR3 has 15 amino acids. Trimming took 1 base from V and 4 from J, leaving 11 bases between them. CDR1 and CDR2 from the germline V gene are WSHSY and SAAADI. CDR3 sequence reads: CASSEYTSTYNEQFF. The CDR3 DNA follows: TGCGCCAGCAGTGAGTACACATCGACTTACAATGAGCAGTTCTTC.

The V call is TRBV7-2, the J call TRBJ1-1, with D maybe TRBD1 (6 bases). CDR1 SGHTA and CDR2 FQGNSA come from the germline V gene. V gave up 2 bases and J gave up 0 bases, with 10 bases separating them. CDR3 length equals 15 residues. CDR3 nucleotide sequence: TGTGCCAGCAGCTTATTGACAGGAATGAACACTGAAGCTTTCTTT. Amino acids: CASSLLTGMNTEAFF.

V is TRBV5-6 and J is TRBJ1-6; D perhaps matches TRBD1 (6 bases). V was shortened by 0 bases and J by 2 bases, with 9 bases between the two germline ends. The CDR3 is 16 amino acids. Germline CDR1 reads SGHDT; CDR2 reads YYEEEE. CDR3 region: CASSLDRAPYNSPLHF. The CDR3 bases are TGTGCCAGCAGCTTGGACAGGGCCCCCTATAATTCACCCCTCCACTTT.

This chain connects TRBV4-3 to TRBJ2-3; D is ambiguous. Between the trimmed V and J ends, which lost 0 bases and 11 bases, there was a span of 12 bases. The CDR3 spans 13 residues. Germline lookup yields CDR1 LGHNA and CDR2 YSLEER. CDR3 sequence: CASSQDYNLGQYF. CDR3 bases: TGCGCCAGCAGCCAAGATTATAATCTCGGGCAGTATTTT.

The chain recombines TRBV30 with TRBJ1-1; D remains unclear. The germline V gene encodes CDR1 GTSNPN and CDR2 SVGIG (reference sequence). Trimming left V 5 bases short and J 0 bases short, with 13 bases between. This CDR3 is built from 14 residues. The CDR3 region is CAWFRTEVNTEAFF. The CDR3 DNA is TGTGCCTGGTTTCGGACGGAGGTGAACACTGAAGCTTTCTTT.

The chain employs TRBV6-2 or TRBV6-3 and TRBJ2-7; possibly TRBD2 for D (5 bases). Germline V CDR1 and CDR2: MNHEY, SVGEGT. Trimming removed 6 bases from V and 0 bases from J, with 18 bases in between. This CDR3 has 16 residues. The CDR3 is CASSPWSGLTSYEQYF. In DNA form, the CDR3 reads TGTGCCAGCAGCCCTTGGTCCGGACTGACCTCCTACGAGCAGTACTTC.